These 10 T cell receptor beta chains were sequenced from one sample in a study of blood T cell repertoires in COVID-19. Sequencing was performed with immunoSEQ multiplex PCR; in TCRdb, only in-frame clones are kept and a portion is missing. This sample has about 400,000 clones, with around 90% found just once. Source material: PBMCs or T cells enriched from blood (not recorded which). Source of these receptors: a woman aged 40 to 50 with acute COVID-19.

The genes are TRBV4-1 and TRBJ1-2, with D maybe TRBD1 (6 bases). This CDR3 region has 14 residues. Trimming took 7 bases from V and 4 from J, leaving 16 bases between them. The germline gives CDR1 MGHRA, CDR2 YSYEKL. The CDR3 loop reads CASTLAGATYGYTF. DNA of the CDR3: TGCGCCAGCACCCTAGCAGGGGCGACCTATGGCTACACCTTC.

The chain carries TRBV5-5 and TRBJ2-5; maybe TRBD1 (7 bases). CDR1 is SGHKS and CDR2 is YYEKEE in the germline V gene (reference sequence). V lost 4 bases, J lost 7 bases, and 14 bases lay in between. This CDR3 has 13 residues. The CDR3 sequence is CASSPGDSGTQYF. CDR3 bases: TGTGCCAGCAGCCCGGGGGACAGCGGGACCCAGTACTTC.

CDR3: CASPDLTGYYEQYF. The CDR3 nucleotides are TGTGCCAGCCCCGACTTGACAGGATACTACGAGCAGTACTTC. The V gene is TRBV25-1, the J gene TRBJ2-7, with D maybe TRBD1 (6 bases). This CDR3 region has 14 residues. The germline CDR1 and CDR2 sequences are MGHDK and SYGVNS. The ends were cut back, 8 bases at V and 3 bases at J, with 17 bases in the middle.

Turning to this clone: This specimen includes other DNA sequences encoding the same CDR3. The chain has TRBV5-4 and TRBJ2-7; possibly TRBD1 for D (5 bases). The CDR3 is 12 residues long. Trimming shortened V by 1 base and J by 5 bases, and 7 bases separated the two germline ends. Germline CDR1 reads SGHNT; CDR2 reads YYREEE (reference sequence). The CDR3 nucleotides read TGTGCCAGCAGCTTGCCAGGGAACGAGCAGTACTTC. It is translated as CASSLPGNEQYF. Drawing the rest from reference TRBV5-4 and TRBJ2-7, the complete variable domain is ETGVTQSPTHLIKTRGQQVTLRCSSQSGHNTVSWYQQALGQGPQFIFQYYREEENGRGNFPPRFSGLQFPNYSSELNVNALELDDSALYLCASSLPGNEQYFGPGTRLTVT.

The chain is built from TRBV4-1 and TRBJ2-3, with D hard to call. The CDR3 length is 16 residues. V dropped 0 bases and J dropped 2 bases, with 12 bases sitting between them. CDR1 is MGHRA, CDR2 YSYEKL, per germline. CDR3 DNA sequence: TGCGCCAGCAGCCAAGAATACCGACTCCTCACAGATACGCAGTATTTT. Protein sequence: CASSQEYRLLTDTQYF.

The chain is built from TRBV10-3 and TRBJ1-2; D possibly corresponds to TRBD1 (5 bases). Germline V gives CDR1 ENHRY, CDR2 SYGVKD. There are 14 residues in the CDR3. The V and J ends lost 8 bases and 6 bases respectively, with 19 bases between them. CDR3 sequence reads: CAIPSPRVGDGYTF. For the CDR3, the DNA is TGTGCCATCCCGAGTCCCAGGGTCGGAGATGGCTACACCTTC.

On this clone itself: Other DNA sequences in this specimen translate into the identical CDR3. The V gene is TRBV7-9, the J gene TRBJ2-7; TRBD1 is a possible D gene (5 bases). The ends were cut back, 5 bases at V and 4 bases at J, with 9 bases in the middle. Germline CDR1 reads SEHNR; CDR2 reads FQNEAQ (reference sequence). The CDR3 loop spans 12 amino acids. The CDR3 reads CASSLRGYEQYF. CDR3 in DNA: TGTGCCAGCAGCCTAAGGGGATACGAGCAGTACTTC. Full variable domain (outside the CDR3, taken from reference TRBV7-9 and TRBJ2-7): DTGVSQNPRHKITKRGQNVTFRCDPISEHNRLYWYRQTLGQGPEFLTYFQNEAQLEKSRLLSDRFSAERPKGSFSTLEIQRTEQGDSAMYLCASSLRGYEQYFGPGTRLTVT.

The genes are TRBV11-2 and TRBJ2-7, with 7 bases matching TRBD1. The length of the CDR3 is 13 residues. The germline V gene encodes CDR1 SGHAT and CDR2 FQNNGV. Losses at the gene ends were 5 bases for V and 3 bases for J; bases not matched to a gene: 4. CDR3 region: CASSLTGVYEQYF. CDR3 nucleotide sequence: TGTGCCAGCAGCCTAACAGGGGTCTACGAGCAGTACTTC.

This clone was found once. The chain couples TRBV6-5 to TRBJ1-1; TRBD1 agrees at 7 bases. The CDR3 has 15 residues. The V gene's germline CDR1 is MNHEY and CDR2 SVGAGI. V shed 6 bases and J 7 bases; nucleotides not matched to a gene: 14. CDR3 nucleotide sequence: TGTGCCAGCAGCAATCCGACAGGGCCCCCGGGTGAAGCTTTCTTT. Translating it yields CASSNPTGPPGEAFF.

This clone was detected once. The rearrangement uses TRBV19 and TRBJ2-3; TRBD1 agrees at 8 bases. J was trimmed by 6 bases and V by 3 bases; bases with no gene match: 8. Germline V gene data show CDR1 as LNHDA and CDR2 as SQIVND (reference sequence). The CDR3 has 15 amino acids. Here the CDR3 reads CASSMFQGARDTQYF. The CDR3 bases are TGTGCCAGTAGTATGTTCCAGGGGGCCAGGGATACGCAGTATTTT.